A selection of T cell receptor beta chains follows, all from one sample in a study of Graves' ophthalmopathy and Graves' hyperthyroidism. TCRdb re-derived calls from the multiplex PCR reads in MiXCR, one entry per CDR3 protein. This sample has around 1,000,000 distinct CDR3 sequences, with less than 45% found just once. Specimen: peripheral blood or thyroid tissue (not recorded which). The receptors come from an adult man with Graves' hyperthyroidism. Both conserved end residues are part of each CDR3. The D gene is left open where the match is weak. Some rows have no size entry. The others give once, few or many, or a class for an expanded clone.

d_call,v_call,clone_size,j_call,cdr3_aa,cdr3_nt
-,TRBV5-4,many,TRBJ1-6,CASSLVQETPSPLHF,TGTGCCAGCAGCTTGGTCCAGGAGACACCTTCACCCCTCCACTTT
-,TRBV19,few,TRBJ1-4,CASSKGRVGEKLFF,TGTGCCAGTAGTAAGGGCAGGGTCGGTGAAAAACTGTTTTTT
TRBD2,TRBV5-8,-,TRBJ2-7,CASGLVMGGVMVQNF,TGTGCCAGCGGCTTGGTGATGGGGGGGGTCATGGTGCAGAACTTC
TRBD2,TRBV7-2,many,TRBJ2-5,CASSQEAGAVTQYF,TGTGCCAGCAGCCAAGAGGCGGGAGCGGTGACCCAGTACTTC
TRBD1,TRBV2,-,TRBJ1-5,CASSEEAGGGQPQHF,TGTGCCAGCAGTGAAGAAGCAGGGGGTGGACAGCCCCAGCATTTT
-,TRBV7-8,-,TRBJ1-6,CASSGHHPNSPLHF,TGTGCCAGCAGTGGACACCACCCAAATTCACCCCTCCACTTT
-,TRBV6-1,once,TRBJ1-2,CASSVGVAETYGYTF,TGTGCCAGCAGTGTAGGCGTCGCAGAGACCTATGGCTACACCTTC
TRBD1,TRBV24-1,many,TRBJ2-5,CATSDAGTVSETQYF,TGTGCCACCAGTGATGCCGGGACAGTCTCAGAGACCCAGTACTTC
TRBD1,TRBV29-1,many,TRBJ1-4,CSVLNPGQGSEKLFF,TGCAGCGTTCTCAATCCGGGACAGGGCAGTGAAAAACTGTTTTTT
TRBD1,TRBV12-3/TRBV12-4,-,TRBJ1-5,CASSGIGTTGSSNQPQHF,TGTGCCAGCAGTGGCATAGGGACGACAGGGTCTAGCAATCAGCCCCAGCATTTT
TRBD1,TRBV10-3,-,TRBJ1-1,CAISESGTGNSAFF,TGTGCCATCAGTGAGTCGGGGACAGGGAATTCTGCTTTCTTT
-,TRBV16,few,TRBJ1-1,CASSQSWGTEAFF,TGTGCCAGCAGCCAATCGTGGGGCACTGAAGCTTTCTTT
-,TRBV7-8,many,TRBJ2-5,CASSPRQAEETQYF,TGTGCCAGCAGCCCGAGACAGGCAGAAGAGACCCAGTACTTC
TRBD1,TRBV2,many,TRBJ2-2,CASSEKQGDTGELFF,TGTGCCAGCAGTGAAAAGCAGGGGGACACCGGGGAGCTGTTTTTT
-,TRBV25-1,many,TRBJ1-1,CASSFRDNTEAFF,TGTGCCAGCAGTTTTCGGGACAACACTGAAGCTTTCTTT
-,TRBV2,many,TRBJ1-2,CASSEPRGYGYTF,TGTGCCAGCAGTGAGCCGCGGGGGTATGGCTACACCTTC
TRBD1,TRBV30,-,TRBJ2-7,CAWGQGDSYEQYF,TGTGCCTGGGGACAGGGCGACTCCTACGAGCAGTACTTC
-,TRBV10-3,many,TRBJ2-2,CAIRPGKANTGELFF,TGTGCCATTCGTCCGGGGAAAGCGAACACCGGGGAGCTGTTTTTT
TRBD2,TRBV19,-,TRBJ2-5,CATGGVGQETQYF,TGTGCCACCGGGGGGGTCGGGCAAGAGACCCAGTACTTC
TRBD2,TRBV7-8,few,TRBJ2-6,CASSGRLAGHSGANVLTF,TGTGCCAGCAGTGGGCGTCTAGCGGGCCACTCTGGGGCCAACGTCCTGACTTTC
-,TRBV19,-,TRBJ2-7,CASSIGEKQYF,TGTGCCAGTAGTATAGGTGAGAAACAGTACTTC
TRBD2,TRBV12-3/TRBV12-4,few,TRBJ2-5,CASSYEIAGNQETQYF,TGTGCCAGCAGTTACGAGATAGCGGGCAACCAAGAGACCCAGTACTTC
-,TRBV30,many,TRBJ2-5,CAWSRQRQTQYF,TGTGCCTGGAGCAGACAGAGGCAGACCCAGTACTTC
-,TRBV5-6,few,TRBJ1-4,CASSRPRAGTNEKLFF,TGTGCCAGCAGCCGCCCTCGGGCAGGCACGAACGAAAAACTGTTTTTT
-,TRBV20-1,many,TRBJ1-5,CSASSDTYSNQPQHF,TGCAGTGCTTCTTCGGACACTTATAGCAATCAGCCCCAGCATTTT
TRBD2,TRBV7-8,-,TRBJ2-2,CASKIGTSGASNTGELFF,TGTGCCAGCAAGATCGGGACTAGCGGGGCCTCGAACACCGGGGAGCTGTTTTTT
-,TRBV5-1,-,TRBJ1-1,CASSLLDSLNTEAFF,TGCGCCAGCAGCTTGTTGGACAGCCTGAACACTGAAGCTTTCTTT
TRBD1,TRBV29-1,many,TRBJ1-2,CSVAMGTVNYGYTF,TGCAGCGTCGCGATGGGGACAGTCAACTATGGCTACACCTTC
-,TRBV7-3,-,TRBJ2-2,CASSPHRDTGELFF,TGTGCCAGCAGCCCCCACAGGGACACCGGGGAGCTGTTTTTT